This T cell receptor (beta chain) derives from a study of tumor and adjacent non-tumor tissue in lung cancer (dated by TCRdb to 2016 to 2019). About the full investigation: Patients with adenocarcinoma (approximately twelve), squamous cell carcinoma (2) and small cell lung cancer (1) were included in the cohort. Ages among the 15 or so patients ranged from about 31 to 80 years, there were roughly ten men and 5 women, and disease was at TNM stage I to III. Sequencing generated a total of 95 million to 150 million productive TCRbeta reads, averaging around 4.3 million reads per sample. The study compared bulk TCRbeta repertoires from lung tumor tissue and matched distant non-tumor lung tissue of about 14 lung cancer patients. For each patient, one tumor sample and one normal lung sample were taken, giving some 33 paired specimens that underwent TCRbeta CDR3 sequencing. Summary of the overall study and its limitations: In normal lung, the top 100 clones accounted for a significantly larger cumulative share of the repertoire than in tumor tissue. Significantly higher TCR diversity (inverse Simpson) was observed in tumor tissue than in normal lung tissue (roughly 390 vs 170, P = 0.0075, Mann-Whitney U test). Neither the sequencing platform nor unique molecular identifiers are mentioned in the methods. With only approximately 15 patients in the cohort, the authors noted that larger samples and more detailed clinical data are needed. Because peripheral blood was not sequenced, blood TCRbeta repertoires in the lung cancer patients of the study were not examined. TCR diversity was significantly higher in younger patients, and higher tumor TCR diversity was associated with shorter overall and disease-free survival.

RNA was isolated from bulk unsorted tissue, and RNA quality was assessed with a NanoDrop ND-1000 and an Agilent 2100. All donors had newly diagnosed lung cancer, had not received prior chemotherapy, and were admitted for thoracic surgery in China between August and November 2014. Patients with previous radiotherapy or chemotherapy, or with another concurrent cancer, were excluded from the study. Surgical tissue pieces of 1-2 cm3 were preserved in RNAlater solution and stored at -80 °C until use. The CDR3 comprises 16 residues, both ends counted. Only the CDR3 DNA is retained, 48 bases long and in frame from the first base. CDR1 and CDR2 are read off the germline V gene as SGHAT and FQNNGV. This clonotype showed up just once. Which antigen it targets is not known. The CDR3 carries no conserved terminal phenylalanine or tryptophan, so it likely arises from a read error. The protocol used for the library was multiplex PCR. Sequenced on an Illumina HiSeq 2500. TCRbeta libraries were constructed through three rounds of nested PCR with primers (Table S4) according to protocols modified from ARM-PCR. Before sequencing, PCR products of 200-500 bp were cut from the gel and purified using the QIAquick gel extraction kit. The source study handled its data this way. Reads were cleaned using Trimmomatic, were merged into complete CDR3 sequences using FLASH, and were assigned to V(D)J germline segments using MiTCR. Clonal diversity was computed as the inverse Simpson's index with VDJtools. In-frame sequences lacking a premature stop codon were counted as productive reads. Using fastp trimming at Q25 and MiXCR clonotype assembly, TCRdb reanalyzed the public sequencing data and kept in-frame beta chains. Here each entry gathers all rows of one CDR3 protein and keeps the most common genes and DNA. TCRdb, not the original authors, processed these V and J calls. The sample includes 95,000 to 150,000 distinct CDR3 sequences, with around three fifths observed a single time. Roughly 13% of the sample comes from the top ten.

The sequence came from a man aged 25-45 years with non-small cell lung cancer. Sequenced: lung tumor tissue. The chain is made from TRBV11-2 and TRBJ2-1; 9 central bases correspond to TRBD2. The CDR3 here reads CASSQGLAGGYSEQFL. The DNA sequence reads TGTGCCAGCAGCCAGGGGCTTGCGGGAGGGTACAGTGAGCAGTTCCTC.